This TCR beta chain was identified during a study of graft-versus-host responses after intestinal transplantation. Study context: Every transplant recipient was induced with anti-thymocyte globulin, then maintained on tacrolimus and steroids for about 3 years.

The assay was immunoSEQ multiplex PCR, and TCRdb's table has in-frame clones only and misses some. The table records approximately 54,000 clones, roughly 84% of them present only once. Trimming stripped 5 bases from V and 2 bases from J, with 6 bases between. From germline, CDR1 is MNHNS and CDR2 SASEGT. The CDR3 runs to 12 residues. This clone was counted only a few times. The target antigen is unknown. This clonotype was obtained from a human donor who was the organ donor for an intestinal transplant. The V and J genes are TRBV6-1 and TRBJ1-2; maybe TRBD1 (5 bases). Here the sequenced sample was unstimulated CD4+ T cells sorted from spleen or lymph node cells, taken before transplant. The CDR3, as DNA: TGTGCCAGCAGTTGGGACAACTATGGCTACACCTTC. It encodes CASSWDNYGYTF.